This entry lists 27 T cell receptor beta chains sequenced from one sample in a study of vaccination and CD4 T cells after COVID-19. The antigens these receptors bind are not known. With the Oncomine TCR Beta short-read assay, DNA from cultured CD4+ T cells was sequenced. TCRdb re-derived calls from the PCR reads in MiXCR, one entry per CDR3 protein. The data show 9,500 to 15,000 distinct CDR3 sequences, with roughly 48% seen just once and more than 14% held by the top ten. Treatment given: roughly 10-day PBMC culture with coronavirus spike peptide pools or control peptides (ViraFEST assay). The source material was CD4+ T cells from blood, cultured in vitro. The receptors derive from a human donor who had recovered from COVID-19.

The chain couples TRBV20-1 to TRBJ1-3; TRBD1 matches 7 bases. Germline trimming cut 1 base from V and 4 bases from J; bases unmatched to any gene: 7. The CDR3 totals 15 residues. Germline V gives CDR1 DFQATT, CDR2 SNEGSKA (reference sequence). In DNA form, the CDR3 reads TGCAGTGCTAGAGTCACCGGGACAGTCGGAAACACCATATATTTT. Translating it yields CSARVTGTVGNTIYF.

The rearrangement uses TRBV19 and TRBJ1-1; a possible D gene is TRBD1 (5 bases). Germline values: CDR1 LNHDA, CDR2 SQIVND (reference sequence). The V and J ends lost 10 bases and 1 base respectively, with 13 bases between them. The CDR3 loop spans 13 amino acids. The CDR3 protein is CAIATEPNTEAFF. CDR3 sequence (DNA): TGTGCCATCGCGACAGAGCCGAACACTGAAGCTTTCTTT.

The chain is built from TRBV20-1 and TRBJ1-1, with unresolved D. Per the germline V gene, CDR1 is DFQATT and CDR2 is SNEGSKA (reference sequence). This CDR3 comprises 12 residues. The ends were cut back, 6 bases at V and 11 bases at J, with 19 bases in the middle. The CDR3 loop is CSADDSEGYAFF. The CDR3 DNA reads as TGCAGTGCGGATGATAGTGAGGGATACGCTTTCTTT.

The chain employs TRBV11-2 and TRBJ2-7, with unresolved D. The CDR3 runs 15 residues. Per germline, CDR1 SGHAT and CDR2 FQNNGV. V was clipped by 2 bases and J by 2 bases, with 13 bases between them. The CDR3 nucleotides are TGTGCCAGCAGCTTATTCATTCCGGGTACCTACGAGCAGTACTTC. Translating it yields CASSLFIPGTYEQYF.

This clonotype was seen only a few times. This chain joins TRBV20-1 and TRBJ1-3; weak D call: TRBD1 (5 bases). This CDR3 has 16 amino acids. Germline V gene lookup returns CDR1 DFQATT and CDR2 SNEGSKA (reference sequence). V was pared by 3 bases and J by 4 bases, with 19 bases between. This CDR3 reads CSARRGSEGRGNTIYF. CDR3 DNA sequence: TGCAGTGCTAGGAGAGGCTCGGAGGGGAGGGGAAACACCATATATTTT.

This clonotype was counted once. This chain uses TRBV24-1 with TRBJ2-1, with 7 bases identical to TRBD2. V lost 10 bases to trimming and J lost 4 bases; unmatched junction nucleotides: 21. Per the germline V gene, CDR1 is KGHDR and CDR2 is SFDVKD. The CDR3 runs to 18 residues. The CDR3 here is CATSHAAGSSGRYNEQFF. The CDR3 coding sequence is TGTGCCACAAGTCATGCAGCGGGATCTTCGGGTCGTTACAATGAGCAGTTCTTC.

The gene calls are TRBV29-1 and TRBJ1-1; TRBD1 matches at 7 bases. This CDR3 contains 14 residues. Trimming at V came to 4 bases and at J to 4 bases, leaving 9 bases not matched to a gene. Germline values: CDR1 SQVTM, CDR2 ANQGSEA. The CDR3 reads CSVGRDRAGTEAFF. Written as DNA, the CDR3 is TGCAGCGTTGGGAGAGACAGGGCTGGCACTGAAGCTTTCTTT.

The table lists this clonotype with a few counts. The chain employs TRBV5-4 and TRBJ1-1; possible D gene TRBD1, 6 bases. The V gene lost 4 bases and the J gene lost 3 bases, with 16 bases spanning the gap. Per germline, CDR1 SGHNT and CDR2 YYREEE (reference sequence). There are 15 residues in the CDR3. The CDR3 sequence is CASSGTGSGYTEAFF. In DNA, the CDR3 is TGTGCCAGCAGCGGAACAGGGTCGGGGTACACTGAAGCTTTCTTT.

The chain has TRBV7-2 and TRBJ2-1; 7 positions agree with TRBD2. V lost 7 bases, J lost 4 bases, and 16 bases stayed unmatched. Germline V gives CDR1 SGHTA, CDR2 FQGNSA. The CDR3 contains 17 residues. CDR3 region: CASTQTSATLSYNEQFF. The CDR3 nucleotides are TGTGCCAGCACCCAAACTAGCGCCACCCTCTCATACAATGAGCAGTTCTTC.

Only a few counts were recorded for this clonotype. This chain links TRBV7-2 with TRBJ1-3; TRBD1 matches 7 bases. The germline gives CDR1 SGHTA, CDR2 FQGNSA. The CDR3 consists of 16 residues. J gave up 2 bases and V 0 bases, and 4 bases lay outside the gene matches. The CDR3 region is CASSLAGRGAGNTIYF. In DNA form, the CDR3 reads TGTGCCAGCAGCTTAGCAGGCAGGGGGGCTGGAAACACCATATATTTT.

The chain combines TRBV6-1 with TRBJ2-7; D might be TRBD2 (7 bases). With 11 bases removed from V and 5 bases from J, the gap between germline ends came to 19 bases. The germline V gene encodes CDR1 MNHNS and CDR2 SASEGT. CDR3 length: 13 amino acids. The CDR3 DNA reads TGTGCCGGGTCGAAAAGGGGGGGAAACGAGCAGTACTTC. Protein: CAGSKRGGNEQYF.

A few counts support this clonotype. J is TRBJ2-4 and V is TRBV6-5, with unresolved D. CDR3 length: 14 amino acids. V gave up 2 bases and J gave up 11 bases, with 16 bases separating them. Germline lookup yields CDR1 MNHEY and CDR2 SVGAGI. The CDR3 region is CASSYSGTRGVQYF. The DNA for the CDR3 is TGTGCCAGCAGTTACAGTGGTACCAGAGGCGTTCAGTACTTC.

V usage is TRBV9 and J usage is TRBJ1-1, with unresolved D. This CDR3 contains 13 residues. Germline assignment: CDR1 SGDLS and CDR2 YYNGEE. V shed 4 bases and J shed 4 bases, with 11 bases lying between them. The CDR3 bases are TGTGCCAGCAGCCTCTTAGGGCCCACTGAAGCTTTCTTT. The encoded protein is CASSLLGPTEAFF.

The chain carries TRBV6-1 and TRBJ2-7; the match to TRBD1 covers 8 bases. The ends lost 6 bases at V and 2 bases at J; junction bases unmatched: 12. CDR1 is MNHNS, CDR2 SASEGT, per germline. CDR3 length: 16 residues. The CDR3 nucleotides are TGTGCCAGCAGGGGGCTCGGCGGGACAGGAACCTACGAGCAGTACTTC. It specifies CASRGLGGTGTYEQYF.

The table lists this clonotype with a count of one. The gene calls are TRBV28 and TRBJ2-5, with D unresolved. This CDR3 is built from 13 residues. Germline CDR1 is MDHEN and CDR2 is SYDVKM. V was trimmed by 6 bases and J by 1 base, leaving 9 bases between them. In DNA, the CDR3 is TGTGCCAGCAGACGGGCTGTCCAAGAGACCCAGTACTTC. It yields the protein CASRRAVQETQYF.

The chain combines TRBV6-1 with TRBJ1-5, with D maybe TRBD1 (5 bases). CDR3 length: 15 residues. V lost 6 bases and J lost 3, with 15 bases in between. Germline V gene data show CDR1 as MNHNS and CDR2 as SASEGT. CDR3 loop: CASRFWGMINQPQHF. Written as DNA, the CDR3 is TGTGCCAGCAGGTTTTGGGGGATGATCAATCAGCCCCAGCATTTT.

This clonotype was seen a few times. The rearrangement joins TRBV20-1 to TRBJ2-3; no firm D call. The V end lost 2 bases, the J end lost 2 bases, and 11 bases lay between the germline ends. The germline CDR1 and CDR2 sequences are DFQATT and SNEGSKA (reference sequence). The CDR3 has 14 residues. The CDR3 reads CSARPLRTTDTQYF. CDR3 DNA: TGCAGTGCTAGACCTCTGCGGACCACAGATACGCAGTATTTT.

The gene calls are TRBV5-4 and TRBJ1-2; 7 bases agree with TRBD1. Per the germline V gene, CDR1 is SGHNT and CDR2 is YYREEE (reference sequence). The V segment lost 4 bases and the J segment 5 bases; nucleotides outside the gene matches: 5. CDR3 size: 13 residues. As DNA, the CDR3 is TGTGCCAGCAGCCCCAGGGGGGGTTATGGCTACACCTTC. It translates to CASSPRGGYGYTF.

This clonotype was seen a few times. CDR3 nucleotides: TGTGCCACCGAGAGGGGGGGACAGACCCAGTACTTC. Translation: CATERGGQTQYF. The chain carries TRBV6-1 and TRBJ2-5, with D tentatively TRBD2 (7 bases). Trimming took 10 bases from V and 6 from J, leaving 15 bases between them. This CDR3 contains 12 residues. Germline V lookup: CDR1 MNHNS, CDR2 SASEGT.

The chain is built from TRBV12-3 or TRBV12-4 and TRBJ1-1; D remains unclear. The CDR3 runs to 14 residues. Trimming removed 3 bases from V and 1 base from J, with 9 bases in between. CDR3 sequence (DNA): TGTGCCAGCAGTTTGGCGAAGGAGAACACTGAAGCTTTCTTT. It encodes CASSLAKENTEAFF.

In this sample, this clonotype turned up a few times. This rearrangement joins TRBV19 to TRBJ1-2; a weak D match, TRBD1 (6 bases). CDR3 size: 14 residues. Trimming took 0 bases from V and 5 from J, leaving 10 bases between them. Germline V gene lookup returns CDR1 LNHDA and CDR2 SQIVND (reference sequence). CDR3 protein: CASSIEGGGYGYTF. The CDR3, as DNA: TGTGCCAGTAGTATAGAAGGGGGAGGGTATGGCTACACCTTC.

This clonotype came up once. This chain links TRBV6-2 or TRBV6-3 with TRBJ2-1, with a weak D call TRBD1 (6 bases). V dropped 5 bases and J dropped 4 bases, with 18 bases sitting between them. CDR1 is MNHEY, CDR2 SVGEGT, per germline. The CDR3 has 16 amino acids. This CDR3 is CASSANRERVYNEQFF. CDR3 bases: TGTGCCAGCAGTGCCAACAGGGAAAGAGTTTACAATGAGCAGTTCTTC.

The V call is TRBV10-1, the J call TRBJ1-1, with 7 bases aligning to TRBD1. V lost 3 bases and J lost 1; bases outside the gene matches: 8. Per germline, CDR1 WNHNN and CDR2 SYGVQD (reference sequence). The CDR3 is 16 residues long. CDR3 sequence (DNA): TGCGCCAGCAGTGATGCCGGGACAGCGAAGAACACTGAAGCTTTCTTT. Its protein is CASSDAGTAKNTEAFF.

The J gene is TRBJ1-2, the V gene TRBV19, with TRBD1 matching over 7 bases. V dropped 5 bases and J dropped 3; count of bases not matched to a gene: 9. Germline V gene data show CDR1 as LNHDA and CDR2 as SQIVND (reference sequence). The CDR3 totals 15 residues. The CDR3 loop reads CASSGRATGDYGYTF. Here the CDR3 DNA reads TGTGCCAGTAGTGGTAGGGCAACAGGGGACTATGGCTACACCTTC.

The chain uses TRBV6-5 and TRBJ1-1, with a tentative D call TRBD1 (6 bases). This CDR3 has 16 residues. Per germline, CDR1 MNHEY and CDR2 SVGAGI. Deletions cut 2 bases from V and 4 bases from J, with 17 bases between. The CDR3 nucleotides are TGTGCCAGCAGTTACGTGGTCGCAGGGGTCGGCACTGAAGCTTTCTTT. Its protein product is CASSYVVAGVGTEAFF.

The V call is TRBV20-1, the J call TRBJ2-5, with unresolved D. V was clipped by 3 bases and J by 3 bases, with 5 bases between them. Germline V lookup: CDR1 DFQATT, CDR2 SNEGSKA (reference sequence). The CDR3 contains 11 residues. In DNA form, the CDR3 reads TGCAGTGCTAGGCCTGAAGAGACCCAGTACTTC. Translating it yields CSARPEETQYF.

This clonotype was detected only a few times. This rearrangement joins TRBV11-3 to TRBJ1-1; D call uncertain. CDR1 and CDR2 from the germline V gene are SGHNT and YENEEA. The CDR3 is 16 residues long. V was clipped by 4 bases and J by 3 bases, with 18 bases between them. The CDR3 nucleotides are TGTGCCAGCAGCTCCCTGTGGGAGGGCGACGACACTGAAGCTTTCTTT. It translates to CASSSLWEGDDTEAFF.